A single sample is the source of the 29 T cell receptor beta chains below, sequenced in a study of blood T cells in healthy people across ages. Sample-barcoded 5' priming and a J-beta primer mix drove a second PCR of about 6 to 12 cycles. Using its own MiXCR run on the 5' RACE reads, TCRdb lists one record per CDR3 protein. The data contain about 1.4 million distinct CDR3 sequences, approximately 60% of them singletons. The specimen was blood. The source is a man younger than 35 in good health.

In this sample, this clonotype turned up a few times. V usage is TRBV5-1 and J usage is TRBJ1-4; 8 bases fit TRBD1. Per germline, CDR1 SGHRS and CDR2 YFSETQ. V shed 4 bases and J 3 bases; nucleotides not matched to a gene: 5. This CDR3 comprises 15 residues. CDR3 bases: TGCGCCAGCAGCCCAGGACAGGGATCTAATGAAAAACTGTTTTTT. It translates to CASSPGQGSNEKLFF.

The J gene is TRBJ2-2, the V gene TRBV20-1, with 9 bases aligning to TRBD1. CDR1 is DFQATT and CDR2 is SNEGSKA in the germline V gene (reference sequence). The CDR3 contains 13 residues. The junction had 3 bases not matched to a gene; V was cut back by 6 bases and J by 4 bases. The CDR3 DNA reads as TGCAGTGCCTCGGACAGGGGCACCGGGGAGCTGTTTTTT. Protein product: CSASDRGTGELFF.

This chain uses TRBV12-3 or TRBV12-4 with TRBJ2-3, with 7 bases aligning to TRBD2. The CDR3 consists of 15 residues. Trimming at V came to 3 bases and at J to 3 bases, leaving 6 bases not matched to a gene. DNA for the CDR3: TGTGCCAGCAGTTTGTGGCGGGGGATAACAGATACGCAGTATTTT. It encodes CASSLWRGITDTQYF.

The V gene is TRBV4-1, the J gene TRBJ2-4; D gene unclear. Trimming took off 2 bases at V and 5 bases at J, with 7 bases between the two ends. Per germline, CDR1 MGHRA and CDR2 YSYEKL. This CDR3 contains 13 residues. DNA for the CDR3: TGCGCCAGCAGCCAAAGAAACCAAAACATTCAGTACTTC. This encodes CASSQRNQNIQYF.

The CDR3 reads CASSSGLAGAGWINEQFF. The CDR3 DNA is TGTGCCAGCAGCTCGGGACTAGCGGGAGCAGGTTGGATCAATGAGCAGTTCTTC. The chain carries TRBV7-9 and TRBJ2-1; TRBD2 matches 14 bases. This CDR3 has 18 amino acids. Trimming at V came to 4 bases and at J to 6 bases, leaving 11 bases not matched to a gene. CDR1 SEHNR and CDR2 FQNEAQ come from the germline V gene (reference sequence).

The chain is built from TRBV5-1 and TRBJ2-3, with D perhaps matching TRBD2 (5 bases). The CDR3 consists of 16 residues. CDR1 and CDR2 from the germline V gene are SGHRS and YFSETQ. Trimming removed 1 base at V and 2 bases at J, with 14 bases between. CDR3 sequence reads: CASSLWTFQSTDTQYF. CDR3 coding DNA: TGCGCCAGCAGCTTGTGGACTTTCCAATCCACAGATACGCAGTATTTT.

V gene TRBV4-1 combines with J gene TRBJ2-1; 9 nucleotides align to TRBD2. The CDR3 has 13 amino acids. V was clipped by 3 bases and J by 8 bases; unmatched bases: 2. In germline, CDR1 is MGHRA, CDR2 YSYEKL. Here the CDR3 reads CASSQLAGYEQFF. CDR3 nucleotides: TGCGCCAGCAGCCAGCTAGCGGGATATGAGCAGTTCTTC.

The chain couples TRBV9 to TRBJ2-1, with 11 bases fitting TRBD1. Germline CDR1 SGDLS, CDR2 YYNGEE. Unmatched junction bases numbered 3, after V lost 0 bases and J lost 7 bases. This CDR3 has 15 residues. The CDR3 DNA follows: TGTGCCAGCAGCGTAGATGGGACAGGGGGAAATGAGCAGTTCTTC. It yields the protein CASSVDGTGGNEQFF.

This clonotype was picked up one time. The CDR3 DNA reads TGTGCCAGCAGAGGGGGACGGGACGATGGCTACACCTTC. This encodes CASRGGRDDGYTF. The V and J genes are TRBV6-5 and TRBJ1-2; D might be TRBD1 (6 bases). The CDR3 contains 13 residues. Germline CDR1 is MNHEY and CDR2 is SVGAGI. Trimming pared 6 bases from V and 6 bases from J, leaving 14 bases between.

The chain employs TRBV3-1 and TRBJ1-2; D perhaps matches TRBD1 (6 bases). This CDR3 comprises 16 residues. Germline assignment: CDR1 LGHDT and CDR2 YNNKEL (reference sequence). Trimming removed 2 bases from V and 5 bases from J, with 18 bases in between. The CDR3, as DNA: TGTGCCAGCAGCCAATCGGACAGTTTAAGTGGTTATGGCTACACCTTC. Its translation is CASSQSDSLSGYGYTF.

The chain is built from TRBV9 and TRBJ2-7; weak D call: TRBD1 (6 bases). The J call is in doubt because the DNA end fits TRBJ2-5 better. The length of the CDR3 is 15 residues. CDR1 SGDLS and CDR2 YYNGEE come from the germline V gene. CDR3 DNA: TGTGCCAGCAGCGTCCACCCAGGGGTAGAGGAGACCCAGTACTTC. Protein product: CASSVHPGVEETQYF.

V and J are TRBV24-1 and TRBJ2-7, with 8 bases matching TRBD1. The DNA end lines up better with TRBJ2-5; the J call may be wrong. This CDR3 region has 16 residues. Germline V gene sequence: CDR1 KGHDR, CDR2 SFDVKD. CDR3 bases: TGTGCCACCAGTGTCCAAGGACAGGGAGTTGAGGAGACCCAGTACTTC. It codes for CATSVQGQGVEETQYF.

This sequence joins TRBV6-1 and TRBJ1-2; D is unclear. V lost 6 bases, J lost 7 bases, and 15 bases lay in between. Germline values: CDR1 MNHNS, CDR2 SASEGT. The CDR3 consists of 13 residues. CDR3 nucleotides: TGTGCCAGCAGGGCGGACGGTACTAGTGGCTACACCTTC. Translating gives CASRADGTSGYTF.

Only a few counts were recorded for this clonotype. This rearrangement joins TRBV12-3 or TRBV12-4 to TRBJ1-5; D unclear. V lost 3 bases, J lost 4 bases, and 10 bases lay in between. This CDR3 has 14 amino acids. The CDR3 region is CASSFGSDNQPQHF. Here the CDR3 DNA reads TGTGCCAGCAGTTTCGGGAGCGATAATCAGCCCCAGCATTTT.

This sequence joins TRBV29-1 and TRBJ2-5; maybe TRBD1 (5 bases). There are 12 residues in the CDR3. CDR1 SQVTM and CDR2 ANQGSEA come from the germline V gene. Trimming removed 8 bases at V and 2 bases at J, with 12 bases between. Written as DNA, the CDR3 is TGCAGCTTCCACAGGTCACAAGAGACCCAGTACTTC. Its protein is CSFHRSQETQYF. The whole variable domain, remainder taken from reference TRBV29-1 and TRBJ2-5, is SAVISQKPSRDICQRGTSLTIQCQVDSQVTMMFWYRQQPGQSLTLIATANQGSEATYESGFVIDKFPISRPNLTFSTLTVSNMSPEDSSIYLCSFHRSQETQYFGPGTRLLVL.

The CDR3 reads CAWNVGWDEQFF. Written as DNA, the CDR3 is TGTGCCTGGAACGTAGGATGGGATGAGCAGTTCTTC. The chain combines TRBV30 with TRBJ2-1; D gene unclear. V was cut by 4 bases and J by 8 bases, with 12 bases left in between. The length of the CDR3 is 12 residues. Germline V gives CDR1 GTSNPN, CDR2 SVGIG (reference sequence).

A few counts support this clonotype. This chain connects TRBV4-1 to TRBJ2-7; no firm D call. The V gene lost 0 bases and the J gene lost 2 bases, with 8 bases spanning the gap. CDR1 is MGHRA and CDR2 is YSYEKL in the germline V gene. The CDR3 sequence is 14 residues long. In DNA, the CDR3 is TGCGCCAGCAGCCAAGATGACTGGGCCTACGAGCAGTACTTC. As protein: CASSQDDWAYEQYF.

The chain joins TRBV20-1 to TRBJ2-7; TRBD2 agrees at 10 bases. This CDR3 region has 15 residues. V lost 5 bases, J lost 7 bases, and 14 bases stayed unmatched. In germline, CDR1 is DFQATT, CDR2 SNEGSKA (reference sequence). CDR3 in DNA: TGCAGTGCTTCCCCCAGCGGGAGGGCACTTGGAGAGCAGTACTTC. As protein: CSASPSGRALGEQYF.

This clonotype was counted between two and nine times. The chain is built from TRBV5-1 and TRBJ1-1, with no clear D. Germline CDR1 SGHRS, CDR2 YFSETQ. This CDR3 comprises 13 residues. Trimming removed 0 bases at V and 6 bases at J, with 9 bases between. The CDR3 is CASSLVEKAEAFF. The CDR3, as DNA: TGCGCCAGCAGCTTGGTGGAAAAGGCTGAAGCTTTCTTT.

This clonotype was seen a few times. The rearrangement uses TRBV9 and TRBJ2-4; 8 bases fit TRBD1. The J call may be mistaken, given a closer DNA end match to TRBJ2-7. The CDR3 length is 13 residues. Germline V lookup: CDR1 SGDLS, CDR2 YYNGEE. This CDR3 is CASSPQGQDEQYF. DNA for the CDR3: TGTGCCAGCAGCCCTCAGGGACAGGACGAGCAGTACTTC.

The chain employs TRBV29-1 and TRBJ2-7, with D perhaps TRBD1 (6 bases). Trimming cost V 5 bases and J 9 bases, with 17 bases left between them. Germline CDR1 is SQVTM and CDR2 is ANQGSEA. The CDR3 length is 12 residues. DNA for the CDR3: TGCAGCGTTCAGGGACAAGGGGTCGGGCAGTACTTC. This codes for CSVQGQGVGQYF.

The chain recombines TRBV27 with TRBJ2-1, with D unresolved. This CDR3 is 13 amino acids long. Germline CDR1 reads MNHEY; CDR2 reads SMNVEV (reference sequence). Trimming stripped 5 bases from V and 5 bases from J, with 10 bases between. The CDR3 DNA is TGTGCCAGCAGTGCCGGCTGGGACAATGAGCAGTTCTTC. The encoded protein is CASSAGWDNEQFF.

This sequence joins TRBV7-9 and TRBJ2-3; 9 nucleotides align to TRBD2. Trimming removed 6 bases from V and 2 bases from J; junction bases left unmatched: 6. Germline V gives CDR1 SEHNR, CDR2 FQNEAQ (reference sequence). The CDR3 runs 15 residues. The CDR3 sequence: CASSRTSADTDTQYF. The DNA for the CDR3 is TGTGCCAGCAGTCGGACTAGCGCCGACACAGATACGCAGTATTTT.

This clonotype has a handful of counts. This chain links TRBV6-6 with TRBJ2-7; weak D call: TRBD1 (5 bases). The length of the CDR3 is 14 residues. V was shortened by 0 bases and J by 5 bases, with 11 bases between the two germline ends. Germline V gene data show CDR1 as MNHNY and CDR2 as SVGAGI (reference sequence). The CDR3 DNA reads TGTGCCAGCAGTTACTCGTACAGGAACGACGAGCAGTACTTC. Translated: CASSYSYRNDEQYF.

V usage is TRBV2 and J usage is TRBJ2-3; the D gene could be TRBD1 or TRBD2 (5 bases each). The CDR3 contains 14 residues. The V gene lost 10 bases and the J gene lost 1 base, with 15 bases spanning the gap. From germline, CDR1 is SNHLY and CDR2 FYNNEI. The CDR3 is CATPDRGGTDTQYF. The CDR3 DNA reads TGTGCCACCCCGGACCGGGGCGGCACAGATACGCAGTATTTT. Complete variable domain (other parts from reference TRBV2 and TRBJ2-3): EPEVTQTPSHQVTQMGQEVILRCVPISNHLYFYWYRQILGQKVEFLVSFYNNEISEKSEIFDDQFSVERPDGSNFTLKIRSTKLEDSAMYFCATPDRGGTDTQYFGPGTRLTVL.

V is TRBV25-1 and J is TRBJ2-3, with D possibly being TRBD2 (5 bases). CDR3 length equals 13 residues. Germline V gives CDR1 MGHDK, CDR2 SYGVNS. Trimming left V 7 bases short and J 5 bases short, with 13 bases between. The CDR3 bases are TGTGCCAGCATTAGCGAAGGGAAAGATACGCAGTATTTT. It yields the protein CASISEGKDTQYF.

This chain joins TRBV5-8 and TRBJ2-7; D possibly corresponds to TRBD2 (7 bases). The CDR3 has 15 amino acids. V was shortened by 4 bases and J by 2 bases, with 16 bases between the two germline ends. Per germline, CDR1 SGHTS and CDR2 YDEGEE. The chain's CDR3 is CASSLGLGGPYEQYF. CDR3 bases: TGTGCCAGCAGCCTGGGGCTCGGGGGGCCCTACGAGCAGTACTTC.

V is TRBV12-3 or TRBV12-4 and J is TRBJ2-7; 8 nucleotides agree with TRBD1. This CDR3 spans 15 amino acids. Germline trimming cut 2 bases from V and 4 bases from J; bases unmatched to any gene: 7. CDR3 in amino acids: CASSLRQGNRYEQYF. The DNA for the CDR3 is TGTGCCAGCAGTTTAAGACAGGGGAATAGGTACGAGCAGTACTTC.

This chain links TRBV28 with TRBJ2-3, with D possibly TRBD1 on 8 matching bases. Germline V CDR1 and CDR2: MDHEN, SYDVKM. The CDR3 contains 14 residues. The germline V and J ends were trimmed by 4 bases and 10 bases, with 18 bases remaining between them. CDR3 sequence (DNA): TGTGCCAGCAGTTCCCGGACAGGGAGGGTAGCGCAGTATTTT. Translated, it gives CASSSRTGRVAQYF.